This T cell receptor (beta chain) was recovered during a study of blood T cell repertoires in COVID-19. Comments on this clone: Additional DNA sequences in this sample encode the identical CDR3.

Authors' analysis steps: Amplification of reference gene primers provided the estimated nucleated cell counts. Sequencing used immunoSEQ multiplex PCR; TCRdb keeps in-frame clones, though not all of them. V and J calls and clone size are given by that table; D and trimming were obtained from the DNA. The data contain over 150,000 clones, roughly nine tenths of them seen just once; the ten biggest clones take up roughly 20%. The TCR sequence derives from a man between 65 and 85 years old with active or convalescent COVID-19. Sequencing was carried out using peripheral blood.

This chain's CDR3 is CASSPGQRETQYF. The CDR3, as DNA: TGTGCCAGCTCACCCGGACAGCGGGAGACCCAGTACTTC. This chain joins TRBV18 and TRBJ2-5; a weak D match, TRBD1 (6 bases). Between the trimmed V and J ends, which lost 3 bases and 5 bases, there was a span of 10 bases. CDR1 and CDR2 (germline): KGHSH, LQKENI. The CDR3 covers 13 residues.